This T cell receptor (beta chain) came from a study of Ad26.COV2.S vaccination and SARS-CoV-2 variants (dated by TCRdb to the early 2020s). Study-wide context: Donors in the vaccine arm were drawn from COV1001, a phase I-IIa trial of Ad26.COV2.S in healthy adults that was multicentre, randomized, double-blind and placebo-controlled. Dosing of Ad26.COV2.S was intramuscular, at either 5x10^10 or 1x10^11 viral particles, delivered as one shot or as two shots spaced 56 days apart. Trial participants were randomized into five groups of five: low-dose or high-dose Ad26.COV2.S given once or twice, or placebo on both occasions. The TCR-sequenced set comprised about 32 samples: around 20 Ad26.COV2.S vaccine recipients, 5 placebo recipients and 8 SARS-CoV-2 convalescent individuals. The specificity and breadth of SARS-CoV-2-reactive T cell receptors after Ad26.COV2.S vaccination were assessed by TCRbeta repertoire sequencing. Throughout the experiments and outcome assessment, investigators stayed blinded to trial group allocation.

Concerning this clone itself: Its antigen has not been determined. Base qualities are not provided; no much larger clone lies one nucleotide away.

The immunoSEQ Assay was the method used to sequence TCRbeta CDR3 regions. After extraction, genomic DNA underwent amplification by bias-controlled multiplex PCR, followed by high-throughput sequencing. The authors' analysis ran thus. To quantify the absolute abundance of every unique TCRbeta CDR3 region, sequences were collapsed and filtered. Usable DNA was measured by amplifying reference genes present in all nucleated cells, and TCRbeta template counts were normalized to that usable DNA to estimate T cell fraction. Repertoire TCRs were annotated as SARS-CoV-2-specific when V gene, CDR3 amino acid sequence and J gene were exactly matched to a known reactive TCR set. The reference SARS-CoV-2 TCR set was derived from MIRA and filtered for enrichment in COVID-19-positive ImmuneCODE repertoires, a step that removed public or cross-reactive TCRs. Using the MIRA antigens, annotated TCRs were further analysed by specific ORF or by position within an ORF. Breadth was defined as annotated unique rearrangements over total unique productive rearrangements; depth was the summed frequency of those rearrangements. Group comparisons of TCR breadth used two-sided Wilcoxon rank-sum tests. As stored in TCRdb, this immuneACCESS dataset retains in-frame rearrangements with V and J assigned. A fraction of the clones does not appear; measured against another copy, unresolved V genes explain less than half of the discrepancy, and the remainder lacks a known reason. Clone size and V and J calls were adopted from that table, with D and trimming inferred from the DNA. Counted in this sample were approximately 410,000 clones; around 92% of them appeared once. Roughly 1.7% of the sample is held by the ten biggest clonotypes.

The treatment or condition label of this sample denotes: 15 to 20 received Ad26.COV2.S at low or high dose, single or two shots; 5 received placebo; per-sample allocation not given. Repertoires of vaccine and placebo recipients were sequenced from samples taken on day 63 after the first injection. Between 29 July and 7 August 2020, Cohort 1b enrolled fewer than 30 adults aged 18-55 years at one site in Boston, USA. Ad26.COV2.S consisted of a replication-incompetent adenovirus type 26 vector by which a prefusion-stabilized SARS-CoV-2 spike protein from the original Wuhan strain was expressed. General conclusions and limits of the study: Substantial breadth of spike-specific CD8+ and CD4+ T cell responses was reported after vaccination. Ad26.COV2.S recipients had higher spike-specific TCR breadth than placebo recipients (P = 0.0014). Non-spike TCR breadth was comparable between vaccine and placebo recipients, consistent with the vaccine containing only spike. The study was not powered to compare responses between vaccine doses or regimens. The authors noted that total T cell responses may have been underestimated by the TCR breadth and depth analyses.

From V the trimming removes 3 bases and from J it removes 3 bases, while the gene matches leave 10 bases of the junction unaccounted for. The cysteine opens and the phenylalanine closes a CDR3 of 17 amino acids. Of the read, only the CDR3 DNA is kept; its 51 bases are in frame from base 1. The CDR1 and CDR2 encoded by the germline V gene (reference sequence) are LNHDA and SQIVND. The sequence came from a person aged 18-65 years who received the Ad26.COV2.S COVID-19 vaccine or a placebo. Here the chain combines TRBV19 and TRBJ1-1; 10 bases in the middle match TRBD1. The sample was peripheral blood, taken in a trial of Ad26.COV2.S vaccine versus placebo. The DNA reads TGTGCCAGTAGTATGCCCCGACAGGGGGCTTTGCACACTGAAGCTTTCTTT. The encoded protein is CASSMPRQGALHTEAFF.